Shown below are 27 T cell receptor beta chains from a single sample sequenced in a study of regulatory T cells in long-lasting Graves disease. Relying on iRepertoire HTBI primers and Arm-PCR of CDR3 regions, the team built TCR beta libraries. From the multiplex PCR reads, TCRdb called clonotypes with MiXCR, one entry per CDR3 protein. Counted here are about 520,000 distinct CDR3 sequences, 12% occurring once; the ten biggest clones make up 7.5% to 9%. Time point specified: newly diagnosed GD, antithyroid drugs for less than 3 months. Preparation of the TCR library used RNA extracted from PBMCs. The sample also formed part of further work on T cells in Graves' hyperthyroidism and ophthalmopathy.

The sample here was peripheral blood mononuclear cells (PBMCs), taken at new diagnosis, from a patient treated with antithyroid drugs. The receptors derive from a woman aged 25 to 39 with Graves disease.

This clonotype was found a few times. The chain recombines TRBV27 with TRBJ1-1, with 7 bases that match TRBD1. Germline lookup yields CDR1 MNHEY and CDR2 SMNVEV (reference sequence). This CDR3 comprises 14 residues. The V segment lost 7 bases and the J segment 1 base; nucleotides outside the gene matches: 6. The CDR3 sequence: CASNKRQGNTEAFF. CDR3 DNA: TGTGCCAGCAACAAACGACAGGGGAACACTGAAGCTTTCTTT.

This clonotype was seen ten or more times. This chain links TRBV13 with TRBJ2-7; D may be TRBD1 (5 bases). The CDR3 length is 14 residues. Per germline, CDR1 PRHDT and CDR2 FYEKMQ (reference sequence). The V and J ends lost 2 bases and 3 bases respectively, with 11 bases between them. As DNA, the CDR3 is TGTGCCAGCAGCTTACAGGGAAATCTCTACGAGCAGTACTTC. Residues: CASSLQGNLYEQYF.

V gene TRBV16 combines with J gene TRBJ1-2; D not certain. V gave up 3 bases and J gave up 5 bases, with 10 bases separating them. CDR1 is KGHSY, CDR2 FQNENV, per germline. The CDR3 runs 13 residues. As DNA, the CDR3 is TGTGCCAGCAGCCAGGGCCCAGTGTATGGCTACACCTTC. Protein product: CASSQGPVYGYTF.

This clonotype occurred many times. The V and J genes are TRBV28 and TRBJ1-2; 10 bases line up with TRBD1. The length of the CDR3 is 15 residues. The V gene's germline CDR1 is MDHEN and CDR2 SYDVKM. The junction had 12 bases not matched to a gene; V was cut back by 7 bases and J by 7 bases. In DNA, the CDR3 is TGTGCCAGCACTACCCTGGGACAGGGGTTAAGTGGCTACACCTTC. This codes for CASTTLGQGLSGYTF.

In this sample, this clonotype turned up many times. The chain has TRBV20-1 and TRBJ2-7; tentative D call: TRBD2 (6 bases). V gave up 0 bases and J gave up 3 bases, with 12 bases separating them. This CDR3 has 14 amino acids. The germline V gene has CDR1 DFQATT and CDR2 SNEGSKA (reference sequence). CDR3: CSAREPGADYEQYF. The CDR3 nucleotides are TGCAGTGCTAGAGAACCGGGAGCCGACTACGAGCAGTACTTC.

This clonotype was recorded many times. The rearrangement joins TRBV20-1 to TRBJ1-5; TRBD1 matches 8 bases. Germline V lookup: CDR1 DFQATT, CDR2 SNEGSKA (reference sequence). The CDR3 is 15 residues long. The junction had 12 bases not matched to a gene; V was cut back by 5 bases and J by 6 bases. Here the CDR3 DNA reads TGCAGTGCTCTCTCATCAGACAGGGGCAGTCAGCCCCAGCATTTT. Translated, it gives CSALSSDRGSQPQHF.

In this sample, this clonotype turned up a few times. The chain links TRBV19 to TRBJ1-1; TRBD1 matches at 7 bases. Germline trimming cut 6 bases from V and 3 bases from J; bases unmatched to any gene: 7. The CDR3 covers 14 residues. The germline gives CDR1 LNHDA, CDR2 SQIVND (reference sequence). The CDR3 nucleotides read TGTGCCAGTAGCATTGACAGGGACCACACTGAAGCTTTCTTT. Translated: CASSIDRDHTEAFF.

This clonotype has at least ten counts. This sequence joins TRBV7-6 and TRBJ2-1; TRBD2 matches at 7 bases. With 0 bases clipped from V and 7 bases from J, the junction kept 9 bases outside the gene matches. This CDR3 spans 16 amino acids. Germline CDR1 SGHVS, CDR2 FNYEAQ. CDR3 nucleotide sequence: TGTGCCAGCAGCTTAGCTTTGGGAGGGCCGGAAAATGAGCAGTTCTTC. Residues: CASSLALGGPENEQFF.

This clonotype has only a few counts. The chain joins TRBV29-1 to TRBJ2-7, with 9 nucleotides matching TRBD2. The CDR3 length is 12 residues. V was clipped by 7 bases and J by 4 bases; unmatched bases: 5. Germline V gene lookup returns CDR1 SQVTM and CDR2 ANQGSEA. The CDR3: CSAGSGSYEQYF. The CDR3 coding sequence is TGCAGCGCCGGTAGCGGGAGTTACGAGCAGTACTTC.

In its sample, this clonotype was seen many times. The chain carries TRBV6-1 and TRBJ1-5; D may be TRBD1 (6 bases). Trimming left V 6 bases short and J 7 bases short, with 19 bases between. The CDR3 sequence is 15 residues long. Germline CDR1 MNHNS, CDR2 SASEGT. The CDR3 here is CASRRAGQRGQPQHF. The CDR3 DNA reads as TGTGCCAGCAGACGGGCGGGACAACGAGGACAGCCCCAGCATTTT.

This clonotype has a count of ten or more. V and J are TRBV19 and TRBJ1-5; maybe TRBD1 (6 bases). The CDR3 runs 14 residues. CDR1 is LNHDA and CDR2 is SQIVND in the germline V gene (reference sequence). V lost 6 bases to trimming and J lost 1 base, with 10 bases between them. CDR3 amino acids: CASRSTGSNQPQHF. The CDR3 coding sequence is TGTGCCAGTAGGTCAACAGGGAGCAATCAGCCCCAGCATTTT.

The sample holds a few counts of this clonotype. The rearrangement joins TRBV5-5 to TRBJ2-5; 7 bases agree with TRBD2. Trimming at V came to 0 bases and at J to 2 bases, leaving 7 bases not matched to a gene. From germline, CDR1 is SGHKS and CDR2 YYEKEE (reference sequence). The CDR3 consists of 16 residues. CDR3: CASSLESLAAQETQYF. The CDR3 DNA reads as TGTGCCAGCAGCTTGGAGTCGCTAGCGGCACAAGAGACCCAGTACTTC.

Of note for this clonotype: A far larger clone is one nucleotide away, so this likely arose from a read error. This rearrangement joins TRBV6-1 to TRBJ1-3, with TRBD1 matching over 8 bases. Looked up from germline, CDR1 is MNHNS and CDR2 is SASEGT. The CDR3 runs to 15 residues. CDR3 amino acids: CTSLQGVGGGNTIYF. CDR3 nucleotides: TGTACCAGTTTACAGGGGGTTGGAGGTGGAAACACCATATATTTT.

This clonotype was counted at least ten times. V gene TRBV18 combines with J gene TRBJ2-1; D unresolved. V lost 6 bases and J lost 8, with 14 bases in between. The CDR3 has 13 residues. CDR1 is KGHSH and CDR2 is LQKENI in the germline V gene. CDR3 sequence: CASSQSHGDEQFF. The DNA of the CDR3 is TGTGCCAGCTCCCAGTCTCACGGCGATGAGCAGTTCTTC.

This clonotype appeared many times. The chain couples TRBV19 to TRBJ2-1, with D unresolved. Trimming left V 5 bases short and J 3 bases short, with 14 bases between. The length of the CDR3 is 15 residues. CDR1 is LNHDA, CDR2 SQIVND, per germline (reference sequence). The CDR3 loop is CASSPTPMLYNEQFF. The CDR3 DNA reads TGTGCCAGTAGTCCGACGCCCATGCTCTACAATGAGCAGTTCTTC.

V and J are TRBV9 and TRBJ2-2, with D hard to call. In germline, CDR1 is SGDLS, CDR2 YYNGEE. The CDR3 contains 15 residues. V was trimmed by 0 bases and J by 3 bases, leaving 9 bases between them. The CDR3 bases are TGTGCCAGCAGCGTAGTCAGTGATTACACCGGGGAGCTGTTTTTT. As protein: CASSVVSDYTGELFF.

The sample holds many counts of this clonotype. The V and J genes are TRBV7-9 and TRBJ2-7; tentative D call: TRBD1 (6 bases). The V gene's germline CDR1 is SEHNR and CDR2 FQNEAQ (reference sequence). V lost 3 bases and J 3 bases, leaving 12 bases between the germline ends. The CDR3 spans 14 residues. This chain's CDR3 is CASSFPGAGYEQYF. CDR3 sequence (DNA): TGTGCCAGCAGCTTTCCAGGGGCAGGCTACGAGCAGTACTTC.

This clonotype was found many times. The CDR3 nucleotides are TGTGCCAGCAGTTCACCGGGACTAGGGGTCGAGACCCAGTACTTC. Protein: CASSSPGLGVETQYF. This chain joins TRBV12-3 or TRBV12-4 and TRBJ2-5; TRBD2 matches 8 bases. The CDR3 has 15 residues. V shed 4 bases, J shed 5 bases, and the junction held 9 bases outside the gene matches.

This sequence joins TRBV15 and TRBJ2-1; D unclear. The CDR3 runs 15 residues. Germline lookup yields CDR1 LNHNV and CDR2 YYDKDF (reference sequence). V was trimmed by 4 bases and J by 4 bases, leaving 14 bases between them. The CDR3, as DNA: TGTGCCACCAGCAACTCTGGGCCCCCGTACAATGAGCAGTTCTTC. Translation: CATSNSGPPYNEQFF.

Here the CDR3 reads CASSSRYGRVYEQYF. Here the CDR3 DNA reads TGTGCCAGCAGCTCAAGGTACGGGAGAGTCTACGAGCAGTACTTC. This chain links TRBV5-8 with TRBJ2-7; the D gene is possibly TRBD2 (6 bases). Germline V CDR1 and CDR2: SGHTS, YDEGEE. This CDR3 is 15 amino acids long. Deletions cut 3 bases from V and 3 bases from J, with 16 bases between.

This clonotype showed up many times. V usage is TRBV30 and J usage is TRBJ2-3; D might be TRBD2 (7 bases). CDR1 and CDR2 (germline): GTSNPN, SVGIG (reference sequence). V lost 2 bases and J 4 bases, leaving 16 bases between the germline ends. The CDR3 spans 15 residues. Here the CDR3 reads CAWSRGGPVSDTQYF. CDR3 bases: TGTGCCTGGAGTAGGGGGGGGCCTGTCTCAGATACGCAGTATTTT.

This clonotype was observed at least ten times. The V gene is TRBV5-5, the J gene TRBJ2-4; D not resolved. Germline V lookup: CDR1 SGHKS, CDR2 YYEKEE (reference sequence). The CDR3 has 14 residues. V lost 3 bases and J lost 0, with 7 bases in between. The CDR3 is CASSYALAKNIQYF. The CDR3 nucleotides are TGTGCCAGCAGCTACGCCTTAGCCAAAAACATTCAGTACTTC.

The table lists this clonotype with a few counts. The V call is TRBV7-2, the J call TRBJ1-5; TRBD1 might be the D (5 bases). CDR1 is SGHTA, CDR2 FQGNSA, per germline. The CDR3 is 13 amino acids. Trimming removed 6 bases from V and 9 bases from J, with 15 bases in between. The CDR3 DNA sequence: TGTGCCAGCAGGCCCCGGGGGGAAGGGCCCCAGCATTTT. It codes for CASRPRGEGPQHF.

On this clonotype: A read error may explain this, as a much larger clone is one base away. The V call is TRBV30, the J call TRBJ2-4; no definite D call. The CDR3 length is 13 residues. The germline CDR1 and CDR2 sequences are GTSNPN and SVGIG (reference sequence). The chain's CDR3 is CAWSYWGGNIHYF. The CDR3 region has the DNA TGTGCCTGGAGTTACTGGGGTGGAAACATTCACTACTTC.

The rearrangement uses TRBV5-6 and TRBJ2-7; TRBD1 is a possible D gene (5 bases). Germline V CDR1 and CDR2: SGHDT, YYEEEE. The CDR3 spans 14 residues. V dropped 4 bases and J dropped 4 bases, with 15 bases sitting between them. The CDR3 region has the DNA TGTGCCAGCAGCCTCAGACAGAACATATACGAGCAGTACTTC. Residues: CASSLRQNIYEQYF.

This clonotype was counted many times. The V and J genes are TRBV29-1 and TRBJ2-2, with 7 bases matching TRBD1. The CDR3 consists of 14 residues. V lost 5 bases to trimming and J lost 4 bases; unmatched junction nucleotides: 7. Germline V gives CDR1 SQVTM, CDR2 ANQGSEA. The CDR3 region is CSVPRDRPTGELFF. The CDR3, as DNA: TGCAGCGTTCCCCGGGACAGACCCACCGGGGAGCTGTTTTTT.

This clonotype was recorded many times. V usage is TRBV11-2 and J usage is TRBJ1-4; a possible D gene is TRBD1 (5 bases). The CDR3 covers 17 residues. V was pared by 5 bases and J by 7 bases, with 23 bases between. The germline V gene has CDR1 SGHAT and CDR2 FQNNGV. CDR3 bases: TGTGCCAGCAGCCCCCCAGGGTTCCGGGGCTTCGGTGAAAAACTGTTTTTT. Protein product: CASSPPGFRGFGEKLFF.